This TCR beta chain was documented in a study of cytomegalovirus exposure and HLA in healthy donors. The repertoire was sequenced with immunoSEQ multiplex PCR; TCRdb's copy has only in-frame clones and lacks some. The repertoire holds fewer than 250,000 clones, around 87% seen once, with about 3% in the top ten. The junction had 14 bases not matched to a gene; V was cut back by 6 bases and J by 13 bases. Per germline, CDR1 SNHLY and CDR2 FYNNEI. This CDR3 comprises 16 residues. The rearrangement links TRBV2 to TRBJ2-1, with 14 bases identical to TRBD2. The sequenced material came from PBMCs. The sequence came from a man aged 18 to 30 in good health and CMV-seronegative. CDR3 amino acids: CASRERLAGGFSPQFF. The CDR3, as DNA: TGTGCCAGCAGGGAACGACTAGCGGGAGGGTTTTCCCCCCAGTTCTTC.